The rows below give T cell receptor beta chains drawn from one sample of a study of blood T cell repertoires in COVID-19. Some clones are missing from TCRdb's copy, which holds only in-frame ones; the method was immunoSEQ multiplex PCR. Here the sample spans about 270,000 clones, 65% to 90% being singletons. The material sequenced was peripheral blood. The receptors shown here come from a woman aged 60-70 years with active or convalescent COVID-19. The CDR3 runs from the conserved cysteine through the conserved F or W. The D gene is left open where the match is weak. The listing skips clone size in some rows; elsewhere it reads once, few, many or a size class.

V gene,D gene,clone size,J gene,CDR3 protein,CDR3 DNA
TRBV4-1,-,-,TRBJ1-4,CASSLRSDTGSRVYEKLFF,TGCGCCAGCAGTCTCAGGAGCGATACAGGGAGCCGCGTTTATGAAAAACTGTTTTTT
TRBV10-3,-,-,TRBJ1-4,CAISESGQGSEKLFF,TGTGCCATCAGTGAGTCGGGGCAGGGGAGTGAAAAACTGTTTTTT
TRBV30,-,-,TRBJ2-3,CAWSPGGSTDTQYF,TGTGCCTGGAGCCCGGGCGGGAGCACAGATACGCAGTATTTT
TRBV19,-,-,TRBJ1-2,CASSIAGTGYTF,TGTGCCAGTAGTATTGCAGGAACTGGCTACACCTTC
TRBV27,-,-,TRBJ1-1,CASSDRTEAFF,TGTGCCAGCAGCGACAGGACTGAAGCTTTCTTT
TRBV3-1/TRBV3-2,-,-,TRBJ2-4,CASSQEGARNAKNIQYF,TGTGCCAGCAGCCAAGAAGGGGCCAGGAACGCCAAAAACATTCAGTACTTC
TRBV5-1,-,-,TRBJ1-2,CASSPLGGLDGYTF,TGCGCCAGCAGCCCCCTCGGTGGTTTGGATGGCTACACCTTC
TRBV5-1,-,-,TRBJ2-7,CASSSERVGYEQYF,TGCGCCAGCAGCTCAGAGAGGGTAGGGTACGAGCAGTACTTC
TRBV5-4,-,-,TRBJ1-2,CASSLSQTVATGYTF,TGTGCCAGCAGCTTGTCGCAGACAGTCGCGACTGGCTACACCTTC
TRBV3-1/TRBV3-2,TRBD2,-,TRBJ2-7,CASSQEPAGVTYEQYF,TGTGCCAGCAGCCAAGAACCAGCGGGGGTAACCTACGAGCAGTACTTC
TRBV7-3,-,-,TRBJ2-2,CASSLWEATGELFF,TGTGCCAGCAGCTTATGGGAGGCCACCGGGGAGCTGTTTTTT
TRBV13,-,-,TRBJ1-2,CATRPVGGAHGYTF,TGTGCCACACGACCCGTGGGGGGGGCCCATGGCTACACCTTC
TRBV27,-,-,TRBJ1-4,CASARVYREDEKLFF,TGTGCCAGCGCCAGAGTCTACAGGGAAGATGAAAAACTGTTTTTT
TRBV5-6,-,few,TRBJ1-2,CASSSAQNYGYTF,TGTGCCAGCAGCTCGGCACAGAACTATGGCTACACCTTC
TRBV2,TRBD1,few,TRBJ1-6,CASSEYRDSYSPLHF,TGTGCCAGCAGTGAATACCGGGACAGCTATTCACCCCTCCACTTT
TRBV6-6,-,-,TRBJ2-3,CASSSSSLLTDTQYF,TGTGCCAGCAGTTCCTCTAGCCTCCTCACAGATACGCAGTATTTT
TRBV30,TRBD2,-,TRBJ2-1,CAWSEGTSDEQFF,TGTGCCTGGAGTGAAGGGACTAGCGATGAGCAGTTCTTC
TRBV12-3/TRBV12-4,-,-,TRBJ2-5,CASSLGAEETQYF,TGTGCCAGCAGTTTGGGGGCAGAAGAGACCCAGTACTTC
TRBV10-3,TRBD2,once,TRBJ2-7,CAISPRGDEQYF,TGTGCCATCAGTCCTCGGGGGGACGAGCAGTACTTC
TRBV6-2/TRBV6-3,-,few,TRBJ1-2,CASSLPREGNGYTF,TGTGCCAGCAGTCTCCCCCGGGAGGGGAATGGCTACACCTTC
TRBV6-4,-,few,TRBJ2-1,CASSDVPGDEQFF,TGTGCCAGCAGTGATGTCCCAGGCGATGAGCAGTTCTTC